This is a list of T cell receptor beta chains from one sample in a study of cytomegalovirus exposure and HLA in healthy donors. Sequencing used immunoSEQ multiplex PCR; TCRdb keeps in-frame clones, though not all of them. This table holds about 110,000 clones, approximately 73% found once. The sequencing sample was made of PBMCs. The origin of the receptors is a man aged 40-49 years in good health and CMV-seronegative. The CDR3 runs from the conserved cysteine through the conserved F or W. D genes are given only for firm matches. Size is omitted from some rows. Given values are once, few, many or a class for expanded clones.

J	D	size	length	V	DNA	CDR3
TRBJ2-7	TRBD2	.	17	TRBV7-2	TGTGCCAGCAGCTCACTAGGGACTAGCGGGGGTTGGTACGAGCAGTACTTC	CASSSLGTSGGWYEQYF
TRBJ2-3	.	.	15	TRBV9	TGTGCCAGCAGCGTAAGCCCAGGGGCTGCAGATACGCAGTATTTT	CASSVSPGAADTQYF
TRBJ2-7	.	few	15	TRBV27	TGTGCCAGCAGCCGGGGAGGATCCCCGATCTACGAGCAGTACTTC	CASSRGGSPIYEQYF
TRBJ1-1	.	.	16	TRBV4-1	TGCGCCAGCAGCCCATCTTTCAGGGGTATGAACACTGAAGCTTTCTTT	CASSPSFRGMNTEAFF
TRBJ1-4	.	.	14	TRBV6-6	TGTGCCAGCAGTTACGTAGGGGGGGCTGAAAAACTGTTTTTT	CASSYVGGAEKLFF
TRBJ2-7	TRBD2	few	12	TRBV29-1	TGCAGCGTTCGTGCTAGCGGATACGAGCAGTACTTC	CSVRASGYEQYF
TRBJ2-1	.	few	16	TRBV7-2	TGTGCCAGCAGCTTAGAGGCGGGAAGCTCCTACAATGAGCAGTTCTTC	CASSLEAGSSYNEQFF
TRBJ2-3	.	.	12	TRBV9	TGTGCCAGCAGCCCCCACACAGATACGCAGTATTTT	CASSPHTDTQYF
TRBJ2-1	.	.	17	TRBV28	TGTGCCAGCAGTTCACCATCCGGGACTGAGCCGGGCTATGAGCAGTTCTTC	CASSSPSGTEPGYEQFF
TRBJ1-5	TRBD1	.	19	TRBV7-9	TGTGCCAGCAGCTTTCCACCAAGGGACAGGCGTTATAGCAATCAGCCCCAGCATTTT	CASSFPPRDRRYSNQPQHF
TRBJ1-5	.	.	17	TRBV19	TGTGCCACCAATGGGGGGGCAGGGGTTTTAGGGAATCAGCCCCAGCATTTT	CATNGGAGVLGNQPQHF
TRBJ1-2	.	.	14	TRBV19	TGTGCCAGTAGTATAGAAGGCAGGGGAGATGGCTACACCTTC	CASSIEGRGDGYTF
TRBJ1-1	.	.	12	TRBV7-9	TGTGCCAGCAGCTTAGAAAGGGGGGAAGCTTTCTTT	CASSLERGEAFF
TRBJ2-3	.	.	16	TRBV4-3	TGCGCCAGCAGCCAAGAGTGGGGGCGCATAACAGATACGCAGTATTTT	CASSQEWGRITDTQYF
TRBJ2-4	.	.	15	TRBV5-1	TGCGCCAGCAGCCCATTCGGTGATGGTGAGAACATTCAGTACTTC	CASSPFGDGENIQYF
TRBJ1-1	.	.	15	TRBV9	TGTGCCAGCAGCGTAGCGGGCGGGGGAGAAACTGAAGCTTTCTTT	CASSVAGGGETEAFF
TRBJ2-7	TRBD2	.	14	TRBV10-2	TGCGCCAGCTCTGTGCGGGGGACCACGTTTGAGCAGTACTTC	CASSVRGTTFEQYF
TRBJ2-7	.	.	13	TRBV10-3	TGTGCCATCACCCTAGACCTCTCCTACGAGCAGTACTTC	CAITLDLSYEQYF
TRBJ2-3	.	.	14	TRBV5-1	TGCGCCAGCAGCTTGGGAGGTCCCGCCGATACGCAGTATTTT	CASSLGGPADTQYF
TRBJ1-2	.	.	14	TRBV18	TGTGCCAGCTCACTGGCCGGAGGAGACTATGGCTACACCTTC	CASSLAGGDYGYTF
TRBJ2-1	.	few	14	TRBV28	TGTGCCAGCGGACAGAGGGCCCCTTACAATGAGCAGTTCTTC	CASGQRAPYNEQFF
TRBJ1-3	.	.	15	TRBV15	TGTGCCACCAGCGGTGAGCAGACTCCTGGAAACACCATATATTTT	CATSGEQTPGNTIYF
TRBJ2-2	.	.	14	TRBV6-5	TGTGCCAGCAGTCCCTCGGGGAACACCGGGGAGCTGTTTTTT	CASSPSGNTGELFF
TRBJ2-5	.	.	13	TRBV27	TGTGCCAGCAGTTTTCGGGGGGCGGAGACCCAGTACTTC	CASSFRGAETQYF
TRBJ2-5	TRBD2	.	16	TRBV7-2	TGTGCCAGCAGCTTAGGACTAGCGGGGGGTCGTGGGACCCAGTACTTC	CASSLGLAGGRGTQYF
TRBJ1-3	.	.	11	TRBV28	TGTGCCAGCACCTCGGGAAACACCATATATTTT	CASTSGNTIYF